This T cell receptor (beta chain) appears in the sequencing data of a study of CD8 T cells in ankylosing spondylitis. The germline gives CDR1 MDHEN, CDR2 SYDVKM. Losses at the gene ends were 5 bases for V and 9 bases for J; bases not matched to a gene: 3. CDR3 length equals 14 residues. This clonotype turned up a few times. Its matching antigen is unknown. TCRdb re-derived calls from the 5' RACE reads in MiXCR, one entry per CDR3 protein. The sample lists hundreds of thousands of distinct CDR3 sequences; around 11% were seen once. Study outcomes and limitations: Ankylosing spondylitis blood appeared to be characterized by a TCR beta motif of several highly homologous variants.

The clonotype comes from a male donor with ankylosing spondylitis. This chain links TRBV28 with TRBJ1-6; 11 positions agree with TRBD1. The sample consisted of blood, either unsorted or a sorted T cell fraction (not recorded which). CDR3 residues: CASSPGQGASPLHF. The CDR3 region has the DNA TGTGCCAGCAGTCCCGGACAGGGGGCTTCACCCCTCCACTTT.